Reported below is one T cell receptor beta chain. The antigen is not known. This specimen belongs to a study of shared clonotypes between healthy human individuals. Turning to the study itself: Those who served as donors were a couple of women and three men between the ages of 18 and 49. Study-wide points: There were few donors, and this limited the genetic and exposure-history diversity represented.

Using immunoSEQ multiplex PCR, the repertoire was profiled, and TCRdb retains in-frame clones only, with some absent. The sample has 230,000 or so clones, 60% to 80% seen once. This CDR3 is 16 amino acids long. The V gene's germline CDR1 is KGHSH and CDR2 LQKENI. Trimming at V came to 2 bases and at J to 1 base, leaving 3 bases not matched to a gene. The source of this sequence is a man aged 30 to 45 in good health. Sample: memory CD4+ T cells sorted from blood. Subset: CD45RA-negative fraction. The rearrangement joins TRBV18 to TRBJ2-2, with 8 positions matching TRBD2. The CDR3: CASSPRAGENTGELFF. The CDR3 DNA sequence: TGTGCCAGCTCACCAAGAGCGGGGGAGAACACCGGGGAGCTGTTTTTT.